This T cell receptor beta chain comes out of a study of blood T cell repertoires in COVID-19. Study as a whole: Specimens from acute and convalescent COVID-19 originated in the United States, Italy and Spain.

Authors' processing steps: Researchers report that nucleated cell counts were estimated from reference gene primer amplification. Some clones are missing from TCRdb's copy, which holds only in-frame ones; the method was immunoSEQ multiplex PCR. V, J and clone size reflect that table, while D and trimming were determined from the DNA. Of about 190,000 clones in the sample, 78% were seen once. Trimming removed 0 bases at V and 3 bases at J, with 14 bases between. The V gene's germline CDR1 is PRHDT and CDR2 FYEKMQ (reference sequence). The CDR3 is 17 residues long. The rearrangement uses TRBV13 and TRBJ2-2; a weak D match, TRBD1 (5 bases). The specimen sequenced was peripheral blood. This receptor was taken from a woman older than 75 with active or convalescent COVID-19. For the CDR3, the DNA is TGTGCCAGCAGCTTAGGTGGAGTGCAAGGGGACACCGGGGAGCTGTTTTTT. As protein: CASSLGGVQGDTGELFF.